The 18 T cell receptor beta chains below come from one sample, sequenced in a study of blood T cell repertoires in COVID-19. Sequencing used immunoSEQ multiplex PCR; TCRdb keeps in-frame clones, though not all of them. The data show approximately 150,000 clones, about 85% seen once. The sequenced sample consisted of peripheral blood. Every receptor here comes from a woman aged 55 to 70 with active or convalescent COVID-19.

The chain couples TRBV5-6 to TRBJ2-5; tentatively, D is TRBD1 (5 bases). V was cut by 1 base and J by 4 bases, with 14 bases left in between. Germline values: CDR1 SGHDT, CDR2 YYEEEE. The CDR3 covers 15 residues. The CDR3 nucleotides are TGTGCCAGCAGCTTGTTTCAGGGTTTGGGAGAGACCCAGTACTTC. Its protein product is CASSLFQGLGETQYF.

The chain combines TRBV12-3 or TRBV12-4 with TRBJ1-2; no clear D. The CDR3 contains 13 residues. V was clipped by 0 bases and J by 6 bases, with 8 bases between them. The CDR3 sequence is CASSLARQNGYTF. The CDR3 DNA reads TGTGCCAGCAGTTTAGCGCGGCAGAATGGCTACACCTTC.

This clone showed up just once. V is TRBV19 and J is TRBJ2-3; 7 positions agree with TRBD1. Germline CDR1 reads LNHDA; CDR2 reads SQIVND (reference sequence). The trim removed 5 bases at V and 1 base at J, leaving 6 bases unmatched. The CDR3 covers 15 residues. This chain's CDR3 is CASSAGTAGTDTQYF. The CDR3 nucleotides read TGTGCCAGTAGTGCAGGGACAGCGGGCACAGATACGCAGTATTTT.

The V call is TRBV19, the J call TRBJ1-3, with TRBD1 matching over 8 bases. The J segment lost 0 bases and the V segment lost 9 bases, leaving 1 base of the junction unmatched. The CDR3 is 13 residues long. Looked up from germline, CDR1 is LNHDA and CDR2 is SQIVND (reference sequence). The chain's CDR3 is CASGTGSGNTIYF. In DNA form, the CDR3 reads TGTGCCAGCGGGACAGGCTCTGGAAACACCATATATTTT.

CDR3 DNA: TGCAGCTTTTTTGTAACAGGGGGAAGCACAGATACGCAGTATTTT. It encodes CSFFVTGGSTDTQYF. The rearrangement uses TRBV29-1 and TRBJ2-3, with 8 bases lining up with TRBD1. The CDR3 runs 15 residues. Losses at the gene ends were 8 bases for V and 0 bases for J; bases not matched to a gene: 10. Looked up from germline, CDR1 is SQVTM and CDR2 is ANQGSEA.

J is TRBJ2-7 and V is TRBV2; D not certain. The V end was cut by 5 bases, the J end by 9 bases, with 11 bases between. Germline-derived CDR1 and CDR2 are SNHLY and FYNNEI. The CDR3 is 11 amino acids. This chain's CDR3 is CASSPTEWQYF. CDR3 sequence (DNA): TGTGCCAGCAGTCCCACGGAGTGGCAGTACTTC.

This chain connects TRBV7-8 to TRBJ1-4; TRBD1 is a possible D gene (5 bases). V was clipped by 1 base and J by 3 bases, with 9 bases between them. The CDR3 loop spans 15 amino acids. Germline loops: CDR1 SGHVS, CDR2 FQNEAQ. In nucleotides, the CDR3 is TGTGCCAGCAGCTTAGAAGGGGCGGCTAATGAAAAACTGTTTTTT. Its translation: CASSLEGAANEKLFF.

V and J are TRBV13 and TRBJ2-5; D unresolved. The V end was cut by 2 bases, the J end by 3 bases, with 7 bases between. CDR3 size: 13 residues. CDR1 is PRHDT, CDR2 FYEKMQ, per germline (reference sequence). The CDR3 protein is CASSLNGEETQYF. CDR3 bases: TGTGCCAGCAGCTTAAACGGTGAAGAGACCCAGTACTTC.

The V call is TRBV14, the J call TRBJ1-6; possibly TRBD1 for D (5 bases). CDR3 size: 15 residues. Germline V lookup: CDR1 SGHDN, CDR2 FVKESK. V was trimmed by 3 bases and J by 0 bases, leaving 6 bases between them. The CDR3 DNA reads as TGTGCCAGCAGCCAGGGGGGCTCCTATAATTCACCCCTCCACTTT. Translating gives CASSQGGSYNSPLHF.

V usage is TRBV4-3 and J usage is TRBJ2-3; TRBD2 aligns across 9 bases. Per germline, CDR1 LGHNA and CDR2 YSLEER. Trimming at V came to 1 base and at J to 1 base, leaving 3 bases not matched to a gene. The CDR3 contains 16 residues. The CDR3 sequence: CASSQVSSGGTDTQYF. In DNA, the CDR3 is TGCGCCAGCAGCCAAGTTTCTAGCGGGGGCACAGATACGCAGTATTTT.

J is TRBJ2-1 and V is TRBV7-3; D remains ambiguous. The length of the CDR3 is 16 residues. Germline CDR1 and CDR2: SGHTA and FQGTGA. The V end was cut by 0 bases, the J end by 0 bases, with 9 bases between. The CDR3 region has the DNA TGTGCCAGCAGCTTAACGGCCGTCAGCTCCTACAATGAGCAGTTCTTC. Protein sequence: CASSLTAVSSYNEQFF.

V and J are TRBV29-1 and TRBJ1-6; no definite D call. Germline V gene data show CDR1 as SQVTM and CDR2 as ANQGSEA. V was pared by 3 bases and J by 4 bases, with 7 bases between. The CDR3 extends over 13 amino acids. The CDR3 spells CSVDARYNSPLHF. CDR3 sequence (DNA): TGCAGCGTTGACGCCAGATATAATTCACCCCTCCACTTT. Based on the CDR3 plus reference TRBV29-1 and TRBJ1-6, the full variable domain is SAVISQKPSRDICQRGTSLTIQCQVDSQVTMMFWYRQQPGQSLTLIATANQGSEATYESGFVIDKFPISRPNLTFSTLTVSNMSPEDSSIYLCSVDARYNSPLHFGNGTRLTVT.

This sequence joins TRBV3-1 (or the pseudogene TRBV3-2) and TRBJ2-2; D is undetermined. CDR1 and CDR2 from the germline V gene are LGHDT and YNNKEL (reference sequence). V dropped 4 bases and J dropped 3 bases, with 9 bases sitting between them. This CDR3 is built from 14 residues. The CDR3, as DNA: TGTGCCAGCAGCCTCTATGCCGACACCGGGGAGCTGTTTTTT. Translation: CASSLYADTGELFF.

The genes are TRBV3-1 (or the pseudogene TRBV3-2) and TRBJ2-3; 10 bases line up with TRBD2. The CDR3 extends over 16 amino acids. CDR1 and CDR2 (germline): LGHDT, YNNKEL (reference sequence). The V segment lost 1 base and the J segment 6 bases; nucleotides outside the gene matches: 7. The CDR3 nucleotides read TGTGCCAGCAGCCAAGGGGCGACTAGCGGGTCGGATACGCAGTATTTT. This encodes CASSQGATSGSDTQYF.

As regards this clone: A read error may produce the germline difference seen at one junction end. The V and J genes are TRBV7-7 and TRBJ2-3; perhaps TRBD2 as D (6 bases). This CDR3 is built from 13 residues. From germline, CDR1 is SSHAT and CDR2 FNYEAQ (reference sequence). The CDR3 loop is CASSRDWGDTQYF. The CDR3 DNA reads TGTGCTAGCAGCAGGGACTGGGGGGATACGCAGTATTTT.

In DNA, the CDR3 is TGTGCCTGGAGCTACGGGACAGTCCATACGCAGTATTTT. Protein: CAWSYGTVHTQYF. The chain has TRBV30 and TRBJ2-3, with 7 bases aligning to TRBD1. From germline, CDR1 is GTSNPN and CDR2 SVGIG (reference sequence). This CDR3 is 13 amino acids long. Trimming removed 3 bases from V and 7 bases from J; junction bases left unmatched: 7.

The chain uses TRBV7-2 and TRBJ2-7; D uncertain. Trimming shortened V by 5 bases and J by 1 base, and 9 bases separated the two germline ends. CDR1 SGHTA and CDR2 FQGNSA come from the germline V gene. CDR3 length: 13 amino acids. The DNA for the CDR3 is TGTGCCAGCAGCCCTATCCGTTCCTACGAGCAGTACTTC. Translation gives CASSPIRSYEQYF.

The rearrangement joins TRBV5-4 to TRBJ2-2, with D possibly TRBD2 on 7 matching bases. The V and J ends lost 0 bases and 3 bases respectively, with 12 bases between them. Germline CDR1 SGHNT, CDR2 YYREEE (reference sequence). This CDR3 has 16 residues. CDR3 protein: CASSLGRGRDTGELFF. For the CDR3, the DNA is TGTGCCAGCAGCTTGGGGCGGGGGCGAGACACCGGGGAGCTGTTTTTT.